One and the same sample provided the 13 T cell receptor beta chains below, sequenced in a study of T cell repertoires in cytomegalovirus infection (dated 2019 in TCRdb). The run used an Illumina HiSeq 1500. TCRdb cleaned the public reads at Q25 with fastp, built clones with MiXCR and kept in-frame beta chains. For every CDR3 protein sequence, its rows merge into one entry that carries the most common genes and DNA. The sample table records 350,000 to 550,000 distinct CDR3 sequences; around 32% of these occur just once. The ten largest clones add up to roughly 15% of the sample. The sequenced sample was PBMCs. These TCRs come from a human donor in good health (CMV status not recorded). Some clones in this sample may be carry-over from other donors' samples.

A remark on this clonotype: An end of the junction does not agree with germline; a read error may underlie this. This chain links TRBV10-3 with TRBJ2-5, with D maybe TRBD1 (6 bases). The CDR3 length is 14 residues. Looked up from germline, CDR1 is ENHRY and CDR2 is SYGVKD. CDR3 region: CAISDPRGQDTQYF. DNA of the CDR3: TGTGCCATCAGTGACCCCAGGGGCCAAGATACCCAGTACTTC.

This sequence joins TRBV19 and TRBJ1-1, with unresolved D. The germline gives CDR1 LNHDA, CDR2 SQIVND (reference sequence). The CDR3 has 13 residues. The V and J ends lost 8 bases and 6 bases respectively, with 16 bases between them. CDR3 loop: CASSLGLVAEAFF. CDR3 DNA: TGTGCCAGTTCCCTAGGGCTTGTTGCTGAAGCTTTCTTT. Complete variable domain (other parts from reference TRBV19 and TRBJ1-1): DGGITQSPKYLFRKEGQNVTLSCEQNLNHDAMYWYRQDPGQGLRLIYYSQIVNDFQKGDIAEGYSVSREKKESFPLTVTSAQKNPTAFYLCASSLGLVAEAFFGQGTRLTVV.

This chain uses TRBV7-9 with TRBJ2-1, with D maybe TRBD2 (6 bases). The CDR3 is made up of 15 amino acids. Germline V gene sequence: CDR1 SEHNR, CDR2 FQNEAQ (reference sequence). V lost 1 base and J 7 bases, leaving 14 bases between the germline ends. This chain's CDR3 is CASSLGLGSQNEQFF. CDR3 DNA: TGTGCCAGCAGCTTAGGACTAGGGAGCCAGAATGAGCAGTTCTTC. Full variable domain (rest looked up from reference TRBV7-9 and TRBJ2-1): DTGVSQNPRHKITKRGQNVTFRCDPISEHNRLYWYRQTLGQGPEFLTYFQNEAQLEKSRLLSDRFSAERPKGSFSTLEIQRTEQGDSAMYLCASSLGLGSQNEQFFGPGTRLTVL.

In this sample, this clonotype turned up a few times. The chain has TRBV6-5 and TRBJ2-7; D possibly corresponds to TRBD2 (5 bases). Germline CDR1 MNHEY, CDR2 SVGAGI. This CDR3 has 13 residues. Between the trimmed V and J ends, which lost 5 bases and 2 bases, there was a span of 10 bases. The CDR3 here is CASSPMGAYEQYF. The CDR3 nucleotides read TGTGCCAGCAGTCCAATGGGAGCCTACGAGCAGTACTTC.

The rearrangement uses TRBV6-2 or TRBV6-3 and TRBJ1-1; D is unresolved. V was trimmed by 0 bases and J by 0 bases, leaving 11 bases between them. The CDR3 has 16 residues. CDR1 MNHEY and CDR2 SVGEGT come from the germline V gene. Written as DNA, the CDR3 is TGTGCCAGCAGTTACTCGGGCTTCCTCATGAACACTGAAGCTTTCTTT. Its protein product is CASSYSGFLMNTEAFF.

The rearrangement links TRBV29-1 to TRBJ1-1, with D uncertain. Per the germline V gene, CDR1 is SQVTM and CDR2 is ANQGSEA. This CDR3 has 11 residues. The germline V and J ends were trimmed by 4 bases and 4 bases, with 7 bases remaining between them. The CDR3 DNA sequence: TGCAGCGTTGGAGAATTCACTGAAGCTTTCTTT. It is translated as CSVGEFTEAFF.

In this sample, this clonotype turned up a few times. The chain recombines TRBV7-9 with TRBJ2-3; 9 bases are a match to TRBD2. The CDR3 loop spans 16 amino acids. V shed 4 bases, J shed 3 bases, and the junction held 8 bases outside the gene matches. Germline CDR1 reads SEHNR; CDR2 reads FQNEAQ (reference sequence). The CDR3 loop reads CASSSWPSGTTDTQYF. The CDR3, as DNA: TGTGCCAGCAGCTCCTGGCCTAGCGGGACTACAGATACGCAGTATTTT.

The table lists this clonotype with many counts. The gene calls are TRBV7-8 and TRBJ1-2, with no clear D. Germline assignment: CDR1 SGHVS and CDR2 FQNEAQ. CDR3 size: 15 residues. Trimming left V 4 bases short and J 8 bases short, with 20 bases between. Here the CDR3 DNA reads TGTGCCAGCAGCTCCGCCCCGACGAGCCTGGGCGGCTACACCTTC. This sequence encodes CASSSAPTSLGGYTF.

This clonotype was seen a few times. This rearrangement joins TRBV20-1 to TRBJ2-1; 7 bases agree with TRBD1. Germline values: CDR1 DFQATT, CDR2 SNEGSKA (reference sequence). CDR3 size: 14 residues. The ends lost 3 bases at V and 6 bases at J; junction bases unmatched: 8. CDR3 in amino acids: CSASPPDRANEQFF. For the CDR3, the DNA is TGCAGTGCTAGTCCACCTGACAGGGCCAATGAGCAGTTCTTC.

The chain combines TRBV6-1 with TRBJ2-3; 8 nucleotides align to TRBD1. The V gene's germline CDR1 is MNHNS and CDR2 SASEGT. Trimming cost V 6 bases and J 6 bases; bases outside gene matches: 5. The CDR3 consists of 13 residues. CDR3 loop: CASRRQGRDTQYF. The CDR3, as DNA: TGTGCCAGCAGGCGACAGGGGCGGGATACGCAGTATTTT.

The chain uses TRBV20-1 and TRBJ1-4; 9 bases align to TRBD1. The CDR3 runs to 15 residues. J lost 8 bases, V lost 0 bases, and 7 bases had no gene match. The germline V gene encodes CDR1 DFQATT and CDR2 SNEGSKA (reference sequence). The CDR3 nucleotides are TGCAGTGCTAGAGATCTGGGACAGGGTAGCGAAAAACTGTTTTTT. Translating it yields CSARDLGQGSEKLFF.

The rearrangement uses TRBV7-2 and TRBJ2-7; weak D call: TRBD1 (6 bases). CDR3 size: 13 residues. Germline V CDR1 and CDR2: SGHTA, FQGNSA. V dropped 5 bases and J dropped 7 bases, with 15 bases sitting between them. The CDR3 DNA reads as TGTGCCAGCAGCCGAACCCAAAGGGGGGAGCAGTACTTC. Translated: CASSRTQRGEQYF.

The chain recombines TRBV27 with TRBJ2-3; D gene ambiguous. Looked up from germline, CDR1 is MNHEY and CDR2 is SMNVEV (reference sequence). The ends were cut back, 0 bases at V and 0 bases at J, with 19 bases in the middle. The CDR3 runs 19 residues. The CDR3 protein is CASSLSSLLSVYSTDTQYF. CDR3 coding DNA: TGTGCCAGCAGTTTATCGAGCCTTCTGTCGGTTTATAGCACAGATACGCAGTATTTT.